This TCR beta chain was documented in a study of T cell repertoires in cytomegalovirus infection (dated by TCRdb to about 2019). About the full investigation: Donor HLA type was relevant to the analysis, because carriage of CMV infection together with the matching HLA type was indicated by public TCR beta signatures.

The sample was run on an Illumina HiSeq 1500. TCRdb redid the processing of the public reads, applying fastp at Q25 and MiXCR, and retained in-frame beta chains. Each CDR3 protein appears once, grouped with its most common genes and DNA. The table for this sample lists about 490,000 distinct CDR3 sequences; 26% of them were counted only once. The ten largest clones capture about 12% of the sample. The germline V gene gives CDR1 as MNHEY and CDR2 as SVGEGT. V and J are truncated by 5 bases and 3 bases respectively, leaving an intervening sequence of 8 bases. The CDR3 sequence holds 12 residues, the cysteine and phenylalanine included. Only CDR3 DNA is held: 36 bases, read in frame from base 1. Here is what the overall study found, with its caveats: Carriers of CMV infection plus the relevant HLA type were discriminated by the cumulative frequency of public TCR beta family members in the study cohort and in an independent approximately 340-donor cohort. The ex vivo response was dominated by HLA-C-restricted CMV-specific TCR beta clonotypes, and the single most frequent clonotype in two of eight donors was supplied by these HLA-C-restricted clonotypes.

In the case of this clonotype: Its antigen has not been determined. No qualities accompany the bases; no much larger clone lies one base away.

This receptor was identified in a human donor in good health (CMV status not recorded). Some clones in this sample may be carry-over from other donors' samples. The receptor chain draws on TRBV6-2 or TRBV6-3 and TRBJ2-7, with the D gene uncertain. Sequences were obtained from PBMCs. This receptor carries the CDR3 CASSQENYEQYF. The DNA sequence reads TGTGCCAGCAGTCAAGAGAACTACGAGCAGTACTTC.